The source of this TCR beta chain is a study of monozygotic twins with inflammatory bowel disease. General study points: Compared with healthy co-twins, IBD patients showed reduced TCRbeta repertoire diversity by inverse Simpson. Especially where disease activity was present, IBD patients had fewer clonotypes in common with others than healthy twins did.

TCRdb reanalyzed the 5' RACE reads, giving one entry per CDR3 protein sequence and no DNA. The table lists about 160,000 distinct CDR3 sequences. This CDR3 is 14 amino acids long. Germline CDR1 reads DFQATT; CDR2 reads SNEGSKA (reference sequence). For this clonotype: As yet, its antigen is unknown.

The receptor comes from a human donor with ulcerative colitis or Crohn's disease, or a healthy co-twin of an affected twin (not recorded which). Sequenced input: blood. This chain links TRBV20-1 with TRBJ2-1; TCRdb indicates TRBD1, and absent DNA this call remains unverified. The CDR3 protein is CSASRGQIYNEQFF.